Following are 28 T cell receptor beta chains from one sample sequenced in a study of blood T cell repertoires in COVID-19. Libraries were prepared by immunoSEQ multiplex PCR; TCRdb keeps only in-frame clonotypes and omits some of them. The data contain fewer than 110,000 clones, 80% to 95% of them singletons. The sample comprised peripheral blood. All receptors derive from a middle-aged man with active COVID-19.

The gene calls are TRBV5-1 and TRBJ1-1, with 10 bases matching TRBD1. V lost 9 bases to trimming and J lost 6 bases; unmatched junction nucleotides: 8. CDR3 size: 13 residues. Germline CDR1 reads SGHRS; CDR2 reads YFSETQ. For the CDR3, the DNA is TGCGCCACCGGGACAGGGGAAGGTTCTGAAGCTTTCTTT. Translating it yields CATGTGEGSEAFF.

The chain couples TRBV19 to TRBJ1-5, with a weak D call TRBD1 (6 bases). Germline CDR1 reads LNHDA; CDR2 reads SQIVND (reference sequence). The CDR3 has 14 amino acids. Deletions cut 3 bases from V and 6 bases from J, with 12 bases between. CDR3 amino acids: CASSIRDTLQPQHF. CDR3 coding DNA: TGTGCCAGTAGTATCCGGGACACCCTTCAGCCCCAGCATTTT.

The rearrangement links TRBV6-5 to TRBJ1-6; D is unresolved. V was pared by 8 bases and J by 0 bases, with 11 bases between. CDR3 length equals 15 residues. CDR1 is MNHEY, CDR2 SVGAGI, per germline. In DNA, the CDR3 is TGTGCCAGCCACGAACTGAGCTCCTATAATTCACCCCTCCACTTT. Amino acids: CASHELSSYNSPLHF.

V is TRBV18 and J is TRBJ1-3; D gene ambiguous. Germline V CDR1 and CDR2: KGHSH, LQKENI. The CDR3 runs to 14 residues. V was clipped by 0 bases and J by 2 bases, with 5 bases between them. The CDR3 bases are TGTGCCAGCTCACCACCGGGCGCTGGAAACACCATATATTTT. Amino acid sequence: CASSPPGAGNTIYF.

The chain couples TRBV28 to TRBJ1-2; TRBD1 is a possible D gene (6 bases). This CDR3 spans 15 amino acids. Trimming pared 2 bases from V and 13 bases from J, leaving 23 bases between. Germline assignment: CDR1 MDHEN and CDR2 SYDVKM. The DNA of the CDR3 is TGTGCCAGCAGTTTAGAAGGGGGGGCCACGCAGGCGATCACCTTC. This gives the protein CASSLEGGATQAITF.

The chain has TRBV5-1 and TRBJ1-3; weak D call: TRBD1 (5 bases). Germline lookup yields CDR1 SGHRS and CDR2 YFSETQ. The V gene lost 0 bases and the J gene lost 0 bases, with 13 bases spanning the gap. This CDR3 region has 17 residues. CDR3: CASSLEAGPSSGNTIYF. The CDR3 bases are TGCGCCAGCAGCTTGGAGGCAGGGCCCTCCTCTGGAAACACCATATATTTT.

This clone has just one count. This chain joins TRBV25-1 and TRBJ2-7, with D unresolved. Trimming left V 4 bases short and J 3 bases short, with 10 bases between. Per the germline V gene, CDR1 is MGHDK and CDR2 is SYGVNS. CDR3 length: 13 amino acids. CDR3 sequence reads: CASSGLEVYEQYF. The DNA for the CDR3 is TGTGCCAGCAGTGGATTAGAGGTCTACGAGCAGTACTTC.

This clone was detected only once. The chain joins TRBV18 to TRBJ2-7, with 8 bases that match TRBD1. Trimming took 0 bases from V and 2 from J; bases not matched to a gene: 6. Germline CDR1 reads KGHSH; CDR2 reads LQKENI. The CDR3 totals 16 residues. CDR3: CASSPPSGQGPYEQYF. In DNA form, the CDR3 reads TGTGCCAGCTCACCACCGTCCGGACAGGGCCCCTACGAGCAGTACTTC.

The chain recombines TRBV18 with TRBJ2-2, with D hard to call. The CDR3 length is 15 residues. Between the trimmed V and J ends, which lost 1 base and 3 bases, there was a span of 9 bases. Germline V lookup: CDR1 KGHSH, CDR2 LQKENI. The CDR3 DNA is TGTGCCAGCTCACCACGGTTTCGCGACACCGGGGAGCTGTTTTTT. Translation: CASSPRFRDTGELFF.

The rearrangement uses TRBV5-6 and TRBJ2-4, with D hard to call. Germline-derived CDR1 and CDR2 are SGHDT and YYEEEE. The CDR3 length is 14 residues. V lost 0 bases and J 7 bases, leaving 11 bases between the germline ends. Here the CDR3 DNA reads TGTGCCAGCAGCTTGGCCGGAGTGGATAACATTCAGTACTTC. This codes for CASSLAGVDNIQYF.

The V and J genes are TRBV27 and TRBJ1-5; D is perhaps TRBD1 (5 bases). The length of the CDR3 is 14 residues. Trimming took 3 bases from V and 9 from J, leaving 15 bases between them. Looked up from germline, CDR1 is MNHEY and CDR2 is SMNVEV (reference sequence). CDR3 region: CASSLGQLAGPQHF. The CDR3 DNA reads TGTGCCAGCAGTTTGGGGCAGCTAGCGGGGCCCCAGCATTTT.

This chain uses TRBV11-2 with TRBJ2-7; TRBD2 agrees at 11 bases. This CDR3 is 14 amino acids long. Germline-derived CDR1 and CDR2 are SGHAT and FQNNGV. The junction had 1 base not matched to a gene; V was cut back by 3 bases and J by 3 bases. CDR3 sequence (DNA): TGTGCCAGCAGCTTGGGGACTAGCGGCTACGAGCAGTACTTC. It specifies CASSLGTSGYEQYF.

The chain employs TRBV27 and TRBJ2-7, with D hard to call. Trimming cost V 2 bases and J 3 bases, with 11 bases left between them. This CDR3 contains 14 residues. In germline, CDR1 is MNHEY, CDR2 SMNVEV (reference sequence). The CDR3 spells CASSLKARYYEQYF. The DNA for the CDR3 is TGTGCCAGCAGTTTAAAAGCCCGGTACTACGAGCAGTACTTC.

The chain couples TRBV18 to TRBJ2-3, with unresolved D. Germline CDR1 and CDR2: KGHSH and LQKENI. The CDR3 is 12 residues long. Trimming stripped 6 bases from V and 4 bases from J, with 8 bases between. The CDR3: CASSQEADTQYF. The CDR3 coding sequence is TGTGCCAGCTCCCAAGAGGCAGATACGCAGTATTTT.

V is TRBV28 and J is TRBJ2-3, with D perhaps matching TRBD2 (6 bases). V lost 10 bases to trimming and J lost 2 bases, with 10 bases between them. The CDR3 contains 12 residues. Germline assignment: CDR1 MDHEN and CDR2 SYDVKM. CDR3 nucleotide sequence: TGTGCCATTAGCGGATCCACAGATACGCAGTATTTT. Translating gives CAISGSTDTQYF.

The chain has TRBV25-1 and TRBJ2-1; D remains unclear. The germline V gene encodes CDR1 MGHDK and CDR2 SYGVNS. The CDR3 is 15 residues long. Trimming took 2 bases from V and 5 from J, leaving 13 bases between them. The CDR3 nucleotides read TGTGCCAGCAGTGAAGCAAATGACTCGAACAATGAGCAGTTCTTC. It yields the protein CASSEANDSNNEQFF.

V gene TRBV28 combines with J gene TRBJ2-7; 8 bases align to TRBD1. In germline, CDR1 is MDHEN, CDR2 SYDVKM. The CDR3 is 15 amino acids. Germline trimming cut 2 bases from V and 3 bases from J; bases unmatched to any gene: 6. CDR3 nucleotides: TGTGCCAGCAGTTTAGTGCGACAGGGGTACTACGAGCAGTACTTC. Amino acid sequence: CASSLVRQGYYEQYF.

This chain uses TRBV19 with TRBJ2-1; a possible D gene is TRBD2 (5 bases). Germline V lookup: CDR1 LNHDA, CDR2 SQIVND (reference sequence). With 6 bases removed from V and 6 bases from J, the gap between germline ends came to 18 bases. CDR3 length: 15 residues. The CDR3 loop reads CASSNGVRGFNEQFF. CDR3 DNA sequence: TGTGCCAGTAGCAATGGGGTTAGAGGGTTCAATGAGCAGTTCTTC.

The chain uses TRBV28 and TRBJ2-3; TRBD2 matches 7 bases. V shed 3 bases, J shed 9 bases, and the junction held 12 bases outside the gene matches. Germline lookup yields CDR1 MDHEN and CDR2 SYDVKM. CDR3 size: 15 residues. CDR3 coding DNA: TGTGCCAGCAGTTTTGACTCTCTCGGGCGGGAGACGCAGTATTTT. As protein: CASSFDSLGRETQYF.

The chain is built from TRBV7-9 and TRBJ2-2, with TRBD2 matching 12 bases. V was clipped by 3 bases and J by 2 bases; unmatched bases: 1. Germline assignment: CDR1 SEHNR and CDR2 FQNEAQ (reference sequence). The CDR3 has 16 amino acids. Here the CDR3 reads CASSLTSGGNTGELFF. The CDR3 coding sequence is TGTGCCAGCAGCTTGACTAGCGGGGGTAACACCGGGGAGCTGTTTTTT.

The rearrangement joins TRBV5-1 to TRBJ1-3; 7 positions match TRBD1. The V gene's germline CDR1 is SGHRS and CDR2 YFSETQ. After removal of 4 bases from V and 0 bases from J, the junction contained 19 bases not matched to a gene. The CDR3 has 20 residues. CDR3 protein: CASSPRYGSGTAISGNTIYF. DNA of the CDR3: TGCGCCAGCAGCCCGAGGTATGGCTCCGGGACAGCCATCTCTGGAAACACCATATATTTT.

The gene calls are TRBV5-8 and TRBJ2-7, with 7 bases lining up with TRBD1. Germline CDR1 and CDR2: SGHTS and YDEGEE. Unmatched junction bases numbered 4, after V lost 4 bases and J lost 6 bases. There are 12 residues in the CDR3. This chain's CDR3 is CASSQDRAEQYF. The CDR3, as DNA: TGTGCCAGCAGCCAAGACAGGGCCGAGCAGTACTTC.

The chain is built from TRBV28 and TRBJ2-4; TRBD2 matches at 7 bases. The CDR3 has 13 residues. Germline V CDR1 and CDR2: MDHEN, SYDVKM. V was pared by 10 bases and J by 7 bases, with 10 bases of the junction left unmatched. The DNA of the CDR3 is TGTGCCACCGGGGGAGGGAGGCTTAACATTCAGTACTTC. This sequence encodes CATGGGRLNIQYF.

The chain combines TRBV18 with TRBJ2-7, with D perhaps TRBD1 (6 bases). Germline assignment: CDR1 KGHSH and CDR2 LQKENI. The CDR3 totals 13 residues. V gave up 0 bases and J gave up 5 bases, with 8 bases separating them. For the CDR3, the DNA is TGTGCCAGCTCACCACCAGGGGACAACGAGCAGTACTTC. Its protein product is CASSPPGDNEQYF. The entire variable domain, with the rest obtained from reference TRBV18 and TRBJ2-7, is as follows: NAGVMQNPRHLVRRRGQEARLRCSPMKGHSHVYWYRQLPEEGLKFMVYLQKENIIDESGMPKERFSAEFPKEGPSILRIQQVVRGDSAAYFCASSPPGDNEQYFGPGTRLTVT.

J is TRBJ2-7 and V is TRBV28, with D hard to call. Germline V gene data show CDR1 as MDHEN and CDR2 as SYDVKM. CDR3 size: 16 residues. With 4 bases removed from V and 0 bases from J, the gap between germline ends came to 16 bases. The CDR3 sequence is CASSSHGRVYSYEQYF. The CDR3, as DNA: TGTGCCAGCAGTTCCCACGGCCGGGTATACTCCTACGAGCAGTACTTC.

V gene TRBV16 combines with J gene TRBJ2-1; 8 bases are shared with TRBD1. The CDR3 is 12 residues long. Germline lookup yields CDR1 KGHSY and CDR2 FQNENV. V was pared by 5 bases and J by 9 bases, with 3 bases of the junction left unmatched. The CDR3 region has the DNA TGTGCCAGCAGCGTCAGGGGGCTTGAGCAGTTCTTC. Its translation is CASSVRGLEQFF. The full variable domain, in which reference TRBV16 and TRBJ2-1 provide the parts outside the CDR3, is GEEVAQTPKHLVRGEGQKAKLYCAPIKGHSYVFWYQQVLKNEFKFLISFQNENVFDETGMPKERFSAKCLPNSPCSLEIQATKLEDSAVYFCASSVRGLEQFFGPGTRLTVL.

This chain links TRBV5-1 with TRBJ2-3; TRBD2 matches 8 bases. CDR3 length: 15 residues. After removal of 1 base from V and 5 bases from J, the junction contained 6 bases not matched to a gene. The germline gives CDR1 SGHRS, CDR2 YFSETQ. CDR3 nucleotides: TGCGCCAGCAGCTTGCGTCTAGCGGGTGGAGATACGCAGTATTTT. Its protein is CASSLRLAGGDTQYF.

The rearrangement links TRBV3-1 (or the pseudogene TRBV3-2) to TRBJ2-6; 8 bases are shared with TRBD2. CDR1 LGHDT and CDR2 YNNKEL come from the germline V gene (reference sequence). V dropped 8 bases and J dropped 1; count of bases not matched to a gene: 4. CDR3 length: 15 amino acids. The CDR3: CASGVAGSGANVLTF. As DNA, the CDR3 is TGTGCCAGCGGGGTAGCGGGATCTGGGGCCAACGTCCTGACTTTC.